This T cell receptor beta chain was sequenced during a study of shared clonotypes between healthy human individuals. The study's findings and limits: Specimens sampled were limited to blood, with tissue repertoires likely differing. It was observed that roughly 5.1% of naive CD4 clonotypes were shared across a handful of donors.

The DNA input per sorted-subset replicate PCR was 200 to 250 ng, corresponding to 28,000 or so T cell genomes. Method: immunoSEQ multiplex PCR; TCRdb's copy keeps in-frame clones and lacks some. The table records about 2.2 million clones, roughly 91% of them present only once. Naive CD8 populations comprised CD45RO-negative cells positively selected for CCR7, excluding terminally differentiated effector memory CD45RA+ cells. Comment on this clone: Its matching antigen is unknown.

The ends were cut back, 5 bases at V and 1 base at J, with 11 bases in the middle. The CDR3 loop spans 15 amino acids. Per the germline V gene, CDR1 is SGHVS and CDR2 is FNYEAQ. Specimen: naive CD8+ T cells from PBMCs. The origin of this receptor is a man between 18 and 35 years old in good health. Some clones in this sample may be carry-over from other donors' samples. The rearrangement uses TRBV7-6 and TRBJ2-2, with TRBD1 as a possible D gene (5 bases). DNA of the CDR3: TGTGCCAGCAGCCTCCTAACAGGGAACACCGGGGAGCTGTTTTTT. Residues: CASSLLTGNTGELFF.